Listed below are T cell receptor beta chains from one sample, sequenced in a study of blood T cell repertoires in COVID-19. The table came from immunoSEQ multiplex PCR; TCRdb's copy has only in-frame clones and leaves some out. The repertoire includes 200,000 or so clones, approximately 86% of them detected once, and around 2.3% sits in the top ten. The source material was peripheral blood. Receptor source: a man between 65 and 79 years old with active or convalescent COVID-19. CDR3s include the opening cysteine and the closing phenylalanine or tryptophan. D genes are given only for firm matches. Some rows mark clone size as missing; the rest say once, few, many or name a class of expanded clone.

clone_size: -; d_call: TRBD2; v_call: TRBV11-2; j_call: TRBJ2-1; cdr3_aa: CASSLEHIAGVGYNEQFF; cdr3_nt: TGTGCCAGCAGCTTAGAGCATATCGCGGGGGTAGGATACAATGAGCAGTTCTTC
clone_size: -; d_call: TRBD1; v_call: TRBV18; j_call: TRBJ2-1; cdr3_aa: CASSRQGAQSEQFF; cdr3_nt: TGTGCCAGCTCACGACAGGGGGCGCAGAGTGAGCAGTTCTTC
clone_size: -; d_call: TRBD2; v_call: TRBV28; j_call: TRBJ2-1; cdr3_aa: CASSLGTIAGLNNEQFF; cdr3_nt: TGTGCCAGCAGTTTGGGAACAATAGCGGGACTGAACAATGAGCAGTTCTTC
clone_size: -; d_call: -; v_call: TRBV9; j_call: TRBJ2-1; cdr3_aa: CASRRDARYNEQFF; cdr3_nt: TGTGCCAGCAGACGGGATGCAAGGTACAATGAGCAGTTCTTC
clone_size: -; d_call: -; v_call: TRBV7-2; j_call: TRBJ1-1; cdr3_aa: CASSLVVGEVEAFF; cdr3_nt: TGTGCCAGCAGCTTAGTTGTGGGGGAGGTTGAAGCTTTCTTT
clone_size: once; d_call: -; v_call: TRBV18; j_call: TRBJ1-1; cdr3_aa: CASSRLGWTEAFF; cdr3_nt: TGTGCCAGCTCAAGACTTGGTTGGACTGAAGCTTTCTTT
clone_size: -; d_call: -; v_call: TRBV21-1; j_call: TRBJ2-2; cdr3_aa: CASSETGNTGELFF; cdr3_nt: TGTGCCAGCAGCGAGACAGGGAACACCGGGGAGCTGTTTTTT
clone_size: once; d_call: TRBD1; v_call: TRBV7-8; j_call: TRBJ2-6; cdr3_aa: CASSLARQGQGGANVLTF; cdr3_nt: TGTGCCAGCAGCTTAGCCCGACAGGGCCAGGGTGGGGCCAACGTCCTGACTTTC
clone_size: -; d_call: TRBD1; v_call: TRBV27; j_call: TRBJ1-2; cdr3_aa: CASRFRDREGGYTF; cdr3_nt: TGTGCCAGCAGATTCCGGGACAGGGAGGGTGGCTACACCTTC
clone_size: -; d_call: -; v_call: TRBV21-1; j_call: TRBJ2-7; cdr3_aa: CASNPGGGWLAGESSYEQYF; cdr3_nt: TGTGCCAGCAACCCAGGGGGGGGGTGGCTAGCGGGAGAGAGCTCCTACGAGCAGTACTTC
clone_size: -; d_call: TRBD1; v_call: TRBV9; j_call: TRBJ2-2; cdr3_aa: CASSYRDRAAGELFF; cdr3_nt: TGTGCCAGCAGCTACCGGGACAGGGCTGCCGGGGAGCTGTTTTTT
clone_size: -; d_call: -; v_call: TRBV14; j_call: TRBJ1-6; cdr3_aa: CASSQASSYNSPLHF; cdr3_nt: TGTGCCAGCAGCCAGGCCAGCTCCTATAATTCACCCCTCCACTTT
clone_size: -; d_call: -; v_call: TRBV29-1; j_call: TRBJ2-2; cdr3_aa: CSVSTENTGELFF; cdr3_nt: TGCAGCGTCTCGACAGAGAACACCGGGGAGCTGTTTTTT
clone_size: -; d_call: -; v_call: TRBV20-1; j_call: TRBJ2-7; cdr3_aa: CSASRLGSEQYF; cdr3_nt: TGCAGTGCTAGTCGTCTCGGTTCCGAGCAGTACTTC
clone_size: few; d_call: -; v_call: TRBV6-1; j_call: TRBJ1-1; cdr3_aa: CASSELGGNTEAFF; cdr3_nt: TGTGCCAGCAGTGAATTAGGGGGGAACACTGAAGCTTTCTTT
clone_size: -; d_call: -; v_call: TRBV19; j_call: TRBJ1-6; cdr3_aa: CASSIDRYNSPLHF; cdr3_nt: TGTGCCAGTAGTATCGACAGGTACAATTCACCCCTCCACTTT
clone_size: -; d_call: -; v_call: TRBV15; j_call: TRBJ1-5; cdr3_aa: CATSRGQDNQPQHF; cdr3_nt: TGTGCCACCAGCAGAGGACAGGACAATCAGCCCCAGCATTTT
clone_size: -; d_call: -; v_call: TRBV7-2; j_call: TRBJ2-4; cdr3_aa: CASSLGLSGSKNIQYF; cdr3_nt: TGTGCCAGCAGCTTAGGCTTATCGGGTTCCAAAAACATTCAGTACTTC
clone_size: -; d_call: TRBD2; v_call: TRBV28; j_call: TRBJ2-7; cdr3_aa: CASRATVSGRGVSYEQYF; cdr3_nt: TGTGCCAGCAGGGCTACCGTTAGCGGGAGAGGCGTATCCTACGAGCAGTACTTC
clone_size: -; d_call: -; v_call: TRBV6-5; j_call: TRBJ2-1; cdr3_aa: CASSYSTAGAEQFF; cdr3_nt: TGTGCCAGCAGTTACTCGACAGCTGGGGCTGAGCAGTTCTTC
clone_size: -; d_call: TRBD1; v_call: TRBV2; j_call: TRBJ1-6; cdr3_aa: CASSDRTGYSPLHF; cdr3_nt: TGTGCCAGCAGTGATAGGACAGGGTATTCACCCCTCCACTTT
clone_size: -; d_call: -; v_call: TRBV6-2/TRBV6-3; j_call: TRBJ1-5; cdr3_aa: CASSYSGVGQPQHF; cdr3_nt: TGTGCCAGCAGTTACTCCGGGGTGGGTCAGCCCCAGCATTTT
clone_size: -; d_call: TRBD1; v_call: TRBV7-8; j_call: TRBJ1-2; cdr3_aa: CASSHATGSNGYTF; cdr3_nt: TGTGCCAGCAGCCACGCGACAGGGTCTAATGGCTACACCTTC
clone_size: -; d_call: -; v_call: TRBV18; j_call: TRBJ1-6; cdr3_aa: CASSPRDYGNSPLHF; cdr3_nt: TGTGCCAGCTCACCCCGGGATTATGGCAATTCACCCCTCCACTTT
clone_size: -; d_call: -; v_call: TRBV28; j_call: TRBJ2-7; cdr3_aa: CASSRQPYEQYF; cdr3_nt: TGTGCCAGCAGCCGACAGCCATACGAGCAGTACTTC
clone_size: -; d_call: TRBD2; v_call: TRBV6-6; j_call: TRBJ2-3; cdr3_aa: CASSSGGFSTDTQYF; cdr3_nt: TGTGCCAGCAGCTCGGGGGGTTTTAGCACAGATACGCAGTATTTT
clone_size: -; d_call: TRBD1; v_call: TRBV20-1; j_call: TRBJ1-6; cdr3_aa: CSASRDSGNSPLHF; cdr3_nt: TGCAGTGCTAGTCGGGACAGTGGTAATTCACCCCTCCACTTT
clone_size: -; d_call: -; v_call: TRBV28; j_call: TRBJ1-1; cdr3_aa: CASDPAGGETNTEAFF; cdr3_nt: TGTGCCAGCGACCCGGCGGGGGGGGAAACGAACACTGAAGCTTTCTTT
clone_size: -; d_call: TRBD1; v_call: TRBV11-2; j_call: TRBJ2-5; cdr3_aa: CASSFRTGLGQETQYF; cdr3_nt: TGTGCCAGCAGCTTCAGGACAGGGCTTGGCCAAGAGACCCAGTACTTC
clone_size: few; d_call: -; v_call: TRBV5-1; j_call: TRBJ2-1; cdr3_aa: CASRQGGVLYNEQFF; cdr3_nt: TGCGCCAGCAGGCAGGGGGGTGTTTTGTACAATGAGCAGTTCTTC
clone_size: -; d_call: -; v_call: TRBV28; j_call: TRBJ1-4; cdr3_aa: CASSLQGGWEKLFF; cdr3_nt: TGTGCCAGCAGTTTACAGGGTGGTTGGGAAAAACTGTTTTTT